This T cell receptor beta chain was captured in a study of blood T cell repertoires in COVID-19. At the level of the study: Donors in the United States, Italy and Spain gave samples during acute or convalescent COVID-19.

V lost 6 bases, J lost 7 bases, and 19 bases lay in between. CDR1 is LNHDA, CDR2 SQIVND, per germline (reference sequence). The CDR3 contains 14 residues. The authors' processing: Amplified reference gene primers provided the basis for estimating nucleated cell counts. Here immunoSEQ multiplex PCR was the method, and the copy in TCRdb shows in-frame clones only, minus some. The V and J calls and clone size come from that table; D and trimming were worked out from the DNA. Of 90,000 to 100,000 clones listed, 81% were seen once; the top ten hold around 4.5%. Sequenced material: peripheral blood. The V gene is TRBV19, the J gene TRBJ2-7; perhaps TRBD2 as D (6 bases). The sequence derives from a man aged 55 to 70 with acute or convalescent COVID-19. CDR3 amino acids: CASRLGEATREQYF. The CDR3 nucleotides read TGTGCCAGTAGACTAGGGGAGGCGACTCGGGAGCAGTACTTC.